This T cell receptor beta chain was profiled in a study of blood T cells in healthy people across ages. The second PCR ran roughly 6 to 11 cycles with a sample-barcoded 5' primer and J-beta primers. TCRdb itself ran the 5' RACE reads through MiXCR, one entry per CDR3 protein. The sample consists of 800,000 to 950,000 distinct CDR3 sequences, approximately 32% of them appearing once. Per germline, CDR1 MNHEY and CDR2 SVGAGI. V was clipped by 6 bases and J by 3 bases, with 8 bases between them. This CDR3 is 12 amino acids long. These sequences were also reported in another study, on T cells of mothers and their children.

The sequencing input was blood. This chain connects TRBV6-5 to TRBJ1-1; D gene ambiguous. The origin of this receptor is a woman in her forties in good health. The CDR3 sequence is CASSPVDTEAFF. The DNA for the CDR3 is TGTGCCAGCAGCCCCGTTGACACTGAAGCTTTCTTT.